The entry that follows covers one T cell receptor beta chain sequence. Other DNA sequences in this specimen translate into the identical CDR3. Authors' processing steps: The authors estimated nucleated cell counts from reference gene primer amplification. The table came from immunoSEQ multiplex PCR; TCRdb's copy has only in-frame clones and leaves some out. That table furnishes V, J and clone size, whereas the DNA furnished D and trimming. Of 150,000 to 200,000 clones listed, approximately 90% are singletons. This sample was taken from a study of blood T cell repertoires in COVID-19. As for the study in general: Whether acute or convalescent, the COVID-19 samples came from the United States, Italy and Spain. T cells, B-cell-depleted T cells, or PBMCs supplied cDNA or gDNA.

Sequencing used peripheral blood. The source of this sequence is a man aged 18-30 years with active or convalescent COVID-19.

The CDR3 loop reads CASSPPPNTGELFF. The CDR3 nucleotides are TGTGCCAGCAGTCCCCCTCCGAACACCGGGGAGCTGTTTTTT. The chain joins TRBV27 to TRBJ2-2, with D hard to call. The CDR3 runs to 14 residues. Trimming left V 5 bases short and J 0 bases short, with 7 bases between. Germline CDR1 and CDR2: MNHEY and SMNVEV (reference sequence).